The clone carrying this TCR beta chain was counted ten times or more. The antigen is undetermined. This specimen belongs to a study of glioma-infiltrating T cells. After removal of 5 bases from V and 2 bases from J, the junction contained 14 bases not matched to a gene. CDR1 and CDR2 from the germline V gene are SGHVS and FNYEAQ. The CDR3 is 19 residues long. TCR alpha and beta CDR3 regions were amplified from RNA using iRepertoire nested multiplex PCR. MiXCR was run by TCRdb on the multiplex PCR reads, yielding one entry per CDR3 protein. The table shows about 44,000 distinct CDR3 sequences, with approximately 20% occurring only once. Study outcomes and limitations: Very few CDR3 sequences were shared between tissue and blood. Tissue-blood divergence was below expectation in non-neoplastic patients, above in gliomas.

The rearrangement uses TRBV7-6 and TRBJ2-3, with 12 positions matching TRBD2. The source is a human donor with low-grade glioma or glioblastoma, undergoing nonglioma brain surgery, or in good health (not recorded which). The sequenced material came from glioma tissue, nonneoplastic brain tissue, or PBMCs (not recorded which). The CDR3 spells CASSGETSGSRKNTDTQYF. The CDR3 nucleotides are TGTGCCAGCAGCGGTGAGACTAGCGGGAGTCGCAAGAACACAGATACGCAGTATTTT.